These 21 T cell receptor beta chains were sequenced from one sample in a study of cytomegalovirus exposure and HLA in healthy donors. Generated by immunoSEQ multiplex PCR, the TCRdb table keeps only in-frame clones and is missing some. The repertoire holds 150,000 to 200,000 clones, about 83% seen once, with roughly 1.5% in the top ten. The sample taken for sequencing was PBMCs. The receptors come from a woman between 18 and 30 years old in good health and CMV-seronegative.

This rearrangement joins TRBV4-1 to TRBJ2-7, with TRBD1 matching over 7 bases. Germline CDR1 is MGHRA and CDR2 is YSYEKL. V lost 4 bases to trimming and J lost 7 bases; unmatched junction nucleotides: 13. The length of the CDR3 is 15 residues. In DNA, the CDR3 is TGCGCCAGCAGCCCCCCACCCGGACAGGCGAGGGAGCAGTACTTC. Protein: CASSPPPGQAREQYF.

The chain links TRBV18 to TRBJ2-7; 10 bases align to TRBD1. The CDR3 consists of 16 residues. Trimming cost V 2 bases and J 3 bases; bases outside gene matches: 7. Germline assignment: CDR1 KGHSH and CDR2 LQKENI. This chain's CDR3 is CASSPMTGGEIYEQYF. CDR3 in DNA: TGTGCCAGCTCACCAATGACAGGGGGCGAAATCTACGAGCAGTACTTC. The whole variable domain, remainder taken from reference TRBV18 and TRBJ2-7, is NAGVMQNPRHLVRRRGQEARLRCSPMKGHSHVYWYRQLPEEGLKFMVYLQKENIIDESGMPKERFSAEFPKEGPSILRIQQVVRGDSAAYFCASSPMTGGEIYEQYFGPGTRLTVT.

This clone has more than one count but fewer than ten. The J gene is TRBJ2-4, the V gene TRBV2, with 9 bases that match TRBD1. The CDR3 consists of 13 residues. Germline CDR1 is SNHLY and CDR2 is FYNNEI. The V gene end was trimmed by 3 bases and the J gene end by 9 bases; junction bases not matched to a gene: 3. DNA for the CDR3: TGTGCCAGCAGTGACGGGACAGGGACCATTCAGTACTTC. Its protein is CASSDGTGTIQYF.

The chain links TRBV30 to TRBJ1-2; no clear D. The CDR3 covers 14 residues. Germline loops: CDR1 GTSNPN, CDR2 SVGIG (reference sequence). The V gene lost 2 bases and the J gene lost 5 bases, with 15 bases spanning the gap. The CDR3 is CAWSRRISWYGYTF. The CDR3 DNA reads as TGTGCCTGGAGTCGGAGGATCTCATGGTATGGCTACACCTTC. The complete variable domain, with remaining parts taken from reference TRBV30 and TRBJ1-2, reads SQTIHQWPATLVQPVGSPLSLECTVEGTSNPNLYWYRQAAGRGLQLLFYSVGIGQISSEVPQNLSASRPQDRQFILSSKKLLLSDSGFYLCAWSRRISWYGYTFGSGTRLTVV.

CDR3: CASSRRASGRTDTQYF. The CDR3, as DNA: TGTGCCAGCAGCCGGAGGGCTAGCGGTCGCACAGATACGCAGTATTTT. The chain has TRBV11-2 and TRBJ2-3; 7 bases align to TRBD2. There are 16 residues in the CDR3. The germline gives CDR1 SGHAT, CDR2 FQNNGV. J was trimmed by 1 base and V by 5 bases; bases with no gene match: 9.

The genes are TRBV7-8 and TRBJ1-4; tentatively, D is TRBD1 (6 bases). The CDR3 consists of 16 residues. Germline assignment: CDR1 SGHVS and CDR2 FQNEAQ. V was shortened by 5 bases and J by 4 bases, with 17 bases between the two germline ends. The CDR3 spells CASSPTHRAGNEKLFF. CDR3 bases: TGTGCCAGCAGCCCGACCCACAGGGCTGGTAATGAAAAACTGTTTTTT.

The V call is TRBV5-5, the J call TRBJ2-3; TRBD2 matches 10 bases. The germline gives CDR1 SGHKS, CDR2 YYEKEE (reference sequence). J lost 1 base, V lost 0 bases, and 5 bases had no gene match. The CDR3 runs 17 residues. CDR3 loop: CASSLGPSGSGTDTQYF. As DNA, the CDR3 is TGTGCCAGCAGCTTGGGGCCTAGCGGGAGTGGCACAGATACGCAGTATTTT.

The chain couples TRBV7-9 to TRBJ1-2; tentatively, D is TRBD1 (5 bases). This CDR3 contains 14 residues. Germline CDR1 and CDR2: SEHNR and FQNEAQ (reference sequence). V lost 5 bases and J 4 bases, leaving 14 bases between the germline ends. The CDR3 nucleotides read TGTGCCAGCAGCCAGACGGACAAATTCTATGGCTACACCTTC. Protein: CASSQTDKFYGYTF.

The V and J genes are TRBV7-3 and TRBJ1-6; TRBD1 matches 9 bases. The CDR3 is made up of 14 amino acids. Germline loops: CDR1 SGHTA, CDR2 FQGTGA. Unmatched junction bases numbered 1, after V lost 3 bases and J lost 7 bases. The CDR3 DNA sequence: TGTGCCAGCAGCTTTGGGACAGGGAATTCACCCCTCCACTTT. This gives the protein CASSFGTGNSPLHF. Based on the CDR3 plus reference TRBV7-3 and TRBJ1-6, the full variable domain is GAGVSQTPSNKVTEKGKYVELRCDPISGHTALYWYRQSLGQGPEFLIYFQGTGAADDSGLPNDRFFAVRPEGSVSTLKIQRTERGDSAVYLCASSFGTGNSPLHFGNGTRLTVT.

The gene calls are TRBV2 and TRBJ1-2, with D uncertain. V was shortened by 2 bases and J by 3 bases, with 7 bases between the two germline ends. The CDR3 runs 13 residues. Germline assignment: CDR1 SNHLY and CDR2 FYNNEI. The CDR3 nucleotides read TGTGCCAGCAGTGAACAAGACTACTATGGCTACACCTTC. Protein product: CASSEQDYYGYTF. The whole variable domain, remainder taken from reference TRBV2 and TRBJ1-2, is EPEVTQTPSHQVTQMGQEVILRCVPISNHLYFYWYRQILGQKVEFLVSFYNNEISEKSEIFDDQFSVERPDGSNFTLKIRSTKLEDSAMYFCASSEQDYYGYTFGSGTRLTVV.

This clone was seen once. The V gene is TRBV4-1, the J gene TRBJ2-1; 9 bases are a match to TRBD1. The germline V gene has CDR1 MGHRA and CDR2 YSYEKL. CDR3 length: 16 amino acids. V shed 0 bases, J shed 3 bases, and the junction held 3 bases outside the gene matches. In nucleotides, the CDR3 is TGCGCCAGCAGCCAAGAGGGACAGGGTTTCTACAATGAGCAGTTCTTC. Encoded protein: CASSQEGQGFYNEQFF.

This chain connects TRBV6-5 to TRBJ1-5; D possibly corresponds to TRBD1 (6 bases). Germline CDR1 MNHEY, CDR2 SVGAGI. Trimming left V 2 bases short and J 4 bases short, with 12 bases between. The CDR3 is 15 residues long. CDR3 amino acids: CASSYGGRENQPQHF. The CDR3 DNA reads TGTGCCAGCAGTTACGGGGGCAGGGAAAATCAGCCCCAGCATTTT.

The chain joins TRBV7-9 to TRBJ2-5, with 10 bases identical to TRBD2. CDR1 and CDR2 from the germline V gene are SEHNR and FQNEAQ (reference sequence). This CDR3 region has 14 residues. Trimming took 5 bases from V and 3 from J; bases not matched to a gene: 3. The CDR3 DNA reads as TGTGCCAGCAGCCTCAGCGGGGGGGAAGAGACCCAGTACTTC. This gives the protein CASSLSGGEETQYF.

The J gene is TRBJ1-4, the V gene TRBV5-4, with 9 bases identical to TRBD1. Germline loops: CDR1 SGHNT, CDR2 YYREEE (reference sequence). The length of the CDR3 is 14 residues. Trimming removed 4 bases from V and 7 bases from J; junction bases left unmatched: 5. CDR3 region: CASSRTGVGEKLFF. CDR3 nucleotides: TGTGCCAGCAGCAGGACAGGGGTGGGTGAAAAACTGTTTTTT.

The V and J genes are TRBV28 and TRBJ2-6, with 7 bases identical to TRBD1. Looked up from germline, CDR1 is MDHEN and CDR2 is SYDVKM. The CDR3 is made up of 16 amino acids. The V segment lost 7 bases and the J segment 0 bases; nucleotides outside the gene matches: 6. The CDR3 DNA reads as TGTGCCAGCAATCCTGGACAGGCCTCTGGGGCCAACGTCCTGACTTTC. This sequence encodes CASNPGQASGANVLTF. The variable domain in full, with the rest retrieved from reference TRBV28 and TRBJ2-6, is DVKVTQSSRYLVKRTGEKVFLECVQDMDHENMFWYRQDPGLGLRLIYFSYDVKMKEKGDIPEGYSVSREKKERFSLILESASTNQTSMYLCASNPGQASGANVLTFGAGSRLTVL.

The chain couples TRBV19 to TRBJ2-7; 9 bases line up with TRBD1. Losses at the gene ends were 2 bases for V and 6 bases for J; bases not matched to a gene: 8. Germline assignment: CDR1 LNHDA and CDR2 SQIVND (reference sequence). CDR3 size: 15 residues. The CDR3 spells CASSIRTGVFVEQYF. The CDR3 DNA reads TGTGCCAGTAGTATAAGGACAGGGGTTTTCGTCGAGCAGTACTTC.

The chain is built from TRBV29-1 and TRBJ1-5; maybe TRBD1 (6 bases). Per germline, CDR1 SQVTM and CDR2 ANQGSEA. Trimming left V 7 bases short and J 1 base short, with 14 bases between. The length of the CDR3 is 14 residues. The CDR3 DNA follows: TGCAGCGCCGGGGGGCAGGGAAGCAATCAGCCCCAGCATTTT. Protein sequence: CSAGGQGSNQPQHF.

J is TRBJ2-5 and V is TRBV7-2; 7 bases match TRBD1. V lost 5 bases to trimming and J lost 0 bases; unmatched junction nucleotides: 6. The V gene's germline CDR1 is SGHTA and CDR2 FQGNSA. This CDR3 has 15 amino acids. CDR3: CASSAQTGYQETQYF. CDR3 coding DNA: TGTGCCAGCAGCGCCCAGACAGGGTACCAAGAGACCCAGTACTTC.

The J gene is TRBJ2-4, the V gene TRBV20-1, with 7 bases lining up with TRBD2. Trimming took 6 bases from V and 15 from J; bases not matched to a gene: 11. CDR1 is DFQATT, CDR2 SNEGSKA, per germline (reference sequence). The CDR3 is made up of 11 amino acids. DNA for the CDR3: TGCAGTGCCCCGATCGGCGGGAGTATGTACTTC. Translation: CSAPIGGSMYF.

V is TRBV5-5 and J is TRBJ2-1, with a possible D match to TRBD2 (6 bases). Germline V gene lookup returns CDR1 SGHKS and CDR2 YYEKEE (reference sequence). The V and J ends lost 4 bases and 5 bases respectively, with 13 bases between them. This CDR3 has 14 amino acids. This CDR3 is CASSIAGRDNEQFF. In nucleotides, the CDR3 is TGTGCCAGCAGCATCGCCGGGAGAGACAATGAGCAGTTCTTC. The full variable domain, in which reference TRBV5-5 and TRBJ2-1 provide the parts outside the CDR3, is DAGVTQSPTHLIKTRGQQVTLRCSPISGHKSVSWYQQVLGQGPQFIFQYYEKEERGRGNFPDRFSARQFPNYSSELNVNALLLGDSALYLCASSIAGRDNEQFFGPGTRLTVL.

This clone was counted a single time. The V and J genes are TRBV5-4 and TRBJ1-1; 8 nucleotides align to TRBD1. The J segment lost 5 bases and the V segment lost 3 bases, leaving 6 bases of the junction unmatched. The germline V gene encodes CDR1 SGHNT and CDR2 YYREEE (reference sequence). The CDR3 totals 14 residues. CDR3: CASSSDREITEAFF. The DNA of the CDR3 is TGTGCCAGCAGCTCGGACAGGGAGATAACTGAAGCTTTCTTT.